The rows below give T cell receptor beta chains drawn from one sample of a study of cytotoxic CD8 clonotypes in ibrutinib-treated CLL. Profiling relied on immunoSEQ multiplex PCR, and the TCRdb table lists in-frame clones only, not all of them. The sample holds 35,000 or so clones, about 64% seen once. This sample comprised PBMCs, obtained at disease progression, from a patient treated with ibrutinib. The receptors shown here come from a human donor with chronic lymphocytic leukemia. CDR3s include the opening cysteine and the closing phenylalanine or tryptophan. D genes are given only for firm matches. Some rows have no size entry. The others give once, few or many, or a class for an expanded clone.

cdr3_nt: TGTGCCAGTAGTATTCCGGGGCGAGAGACCCAGTACTTC; cdr3_aa: CASSIPGRETQYF; v_call: TRBV19; j_call: TRBJ2-5; d_call: .; clone_size: .
cdr3_nt: TGTGCCAGCAGTTTGGACCCCCTCCGTGGCTACACCTTC; cdr3_aa: CASSLDPLRGYTF; v_call: TRBV28; j_call: TRBJ1-2; d_call: .; clone_size: .
cdr3_nt: TGCGCCAGCAGCCAAGATGGCGGCGGGGCTAGCACAGATACGCAGTATTTT; cdr3_aa: CASSQDGGGASTDTQYF; v_call: TRBV4-1; j_call: TRBJ2-3; d_call: .; clone_size: .
cdr3_nt: TGTGCCAGCAGCCCAAGGGGAGCGGGGGTCTCTGGGGCCAACGTCCTGACTTTC; cdr3_aa: CASSPRGAGVSGANVLTF; v_call: TRBV27; j_call: TRBJ2-6; d_call: TRBD2; clone_size: once
cdr3_nt: TGTGCCAGCAGCTACAGCCGGGACAGGGGAAATTCACCCCTCCACTTT; cdr3_aa: CASSYSRDRGNSPLHF; v_call: TRBV6-5; j_call: TRBJ1-6; d_call: TRBD1; clone_size: .
cdr3_nt: TGTGCCATCAAGGGGCAGGGGCTAATAAACACTGAAGCTTTCTTT; cdr3_aa: CAIKGQGLINTEAFF; v_call: TRBV10-3; j_call: TRBJ1-1; d_call: .; clone_size: .
cdr3_nt: TGTGCCAGCAGTGACTCAGGGGACCTTCGCACCATATATTTT; cdr3_aa: CASSDSGDLRTIYF; v_call: TRBV6-1; j_call: TRBJ1-3; d_call: .; clone_size: .
cdr3_nt: TGTGCCAGCAGCGTAGGAAGCGTGACCAGCCCCTACGAGCAGTACTTC; cdr3_aa: CASSVGSVTSPYEQYF; v_call: TRBV5-6; j_call: TRBJ2-7; d_call: .; clone_size: few
cdr3_nt: TGTGCATCAGCGGGGGGGTACCAAGAGACCCAGTACTTC; cdr3_aa: CASAGGYQETQYF; v_call: TRBV10-3; j_call: TRBJ2-5; d_call: TRBD2; clone_size: .
cdr3_nt: TGTGCCAGCAGCTGGGGACAGGGCGGCCGGCAGCCCCAGCATTTT; cdr3_aa: CASSWGQGGRQPQHF; v_call: TRBV5-4; j_call: TRBJ1-5; d_call: TRBD1; clone_size: .
cdr3_nt: TGTGCCAGCGGAATAGGTCACAATGAAAAACTGTTTTTT; cdr3_aa: CASGIGHNEKLFF; v_call: TRBV2; j_call: TRBJ1-4; d_call: .; clone_size: few
cdr3_nt: TGTGCCAGCAGCCCCCCAAGCACAGATACGCAGTATTTT; cdr3_aa: CASSPPSTDTQYF; v_call: TRBV4-2; j_call: TRBJ2-3; d_call: .; clone_size: few
cdr3_nt: TGTGCCAGCAGCCCACAGGGTAGGACTGAAGCTTTCTTT; cdr3_aa: CASSPQGRTEAFF; v_call: TRBV5-6; j_call: TRBJ1-1; d_call: .; clone_size: .
cdr3_nt: TGTGCCAGCAGCCCCGGGACAGCGTCTGATGAAGCTTTCTTT; cdr3_aa: CASSPGTASDEAFF; v_call: TRBV11-1; j_call: TRBJ1-1; d_call: TRBD1; clone_size: .
cdr3_nt: TGTGCCAGTAGTCCGAAAGACCCCAGACGGGGATGGGCTATGAACACTGAAGCTTTCTTT; cdr3_aa: CASSPKDPRRGWAMNTEAFF; v_call: TRBV19; j_call: TRBJ1-1; d_call: .; clone_size: few
cdr3_nt: TGTGCCAGCAGCGAACAGGGGCGGAATGAGCAGTTCTTC; cdr3_aa: CASSEQGRNEQFF; v_call: TRBV11-3; j_call: TRBJ2-1; d_call: TRBD1; clone_size: .
cdr3_nt: TGTGCCAGCAGCCGGAGACAAAAAAATGAAAAACTGTTTTTT; cdr3_aa: CASSRRQKNEKLFF; v_call: TRBV14; j_call: TRBJ1-4; d_call: .; clone_size: .
cdr3_nt: TGTGCCAGCACCCTTACGGACGGGTATAATTCACCCCTCCACTTT; cdr3_aa: CASTLTDGYNSPLHF; v_call: TRBV6-1; j_call: TRBJ1-6; d_call: .; clone_size: few
cdr3_nt: TGTGCCAGCAGGGAGGTGGACGTACTTAACTATGGCTACACCTTC; cdr3_aa: CASREVDVLNYGYTF; v_call: TRBV2; j_call: TRBJ1-2; d_call: .; clone_size: once
cdr3_nt: TGTGCCAGCAGAAGGGGGGTAGCGGGGGCCAAGACCCAGTACTTC; cdr3_aa: CASRRGVAGAKTQYF; v_call: TRBV13; j_call: TRBJ2-5; d_call: TRBD2; clone_size: .
cdr3_nt: TGTGCCAGCAGCTCGACCACAGGAACACTCGCCGGGGAGCTGTTTTTT; cdr3_aa: CASSSTTGTLAGELFF; v_call: TRBV11-2; j_call: TRBJ2-2; d_call: .; clone_size: .
cdr3_nt: TGTGCCAGCAGTACAGGGGCGGAGGATCAGCCCCAGCATTTT; cdr3_aa: CASSTGAEDQPQHF; v_call: TRBV6-1; j_call: TRBJ1-5; d_call: TRBD1; clone_size: .
cdr3_nt: TGCGCCAGCAGCCTCGGTGGGGGGCCGACGAACACTGAAGCTTTCTTT; cdr3_aa: CASSLGGGPTNTEAFF; v_call: TRBV5-1; j_call: TRBJ1-1; d_call: .; clone_size: once
cdr3_nt: TGTGCCAGTAGTATCTCTAGCGGGGGAATCACAGATACGCAGTATTTT; cdr3_aa: CASSISSGGITDTQYF; v_call: TRBV19; j_call: TRBJ2-3; d_call: TRBD2; clone_size: .
cdr3_nt: TGTGCCAGCAGCGAAGGCCGTAATCAGCCCCAGCATTTT; cdr3_aa: CASSEGRNQPQHF; v_call: TRBV6-4; j_call: TRBJ1-5; d_call: .; clone_size: .
cdr3_nt: TGTGCCAGCAGCGTGGATCCGGACCAGCCCCAGCATTTT; cdr3_aa: CASSVDPDQPQHF; v_call: TRBV5-6; j_call: TRBJ1-5; d_call: .; clone_size: .
cdr3_nt: TGTGCCAGCAGTGAAAGAACAGGGGCAATGAACACTGAAGCTTTCTTT; cdr3_aa: CASSERTGAMNTEAFF; v_call: TRBV6-1; j_call: TRBJ1-1; d_call: TRBD1; clone_size: many
cdr3_nt: TGTGCCAGCAGTCTCCTGGGTGAGGGACCTAACTATGGCTACACCTTC; cdr3_aa: CASSLLGEGPNYGYTF; v_call: TRBV28; j_call: TRBJ1-2; d_call: .; clone_size: few
cdr3_nt: TGTGCCAGCAGACGACAGGCGGCGGTAACCGGGGAGCTGTTTTTT; cdr3_aa: CASRRQAAVTGELFF; v_call: TRBV7-9; j_call: TRBJ2-2; d_call: .; clone_size: .